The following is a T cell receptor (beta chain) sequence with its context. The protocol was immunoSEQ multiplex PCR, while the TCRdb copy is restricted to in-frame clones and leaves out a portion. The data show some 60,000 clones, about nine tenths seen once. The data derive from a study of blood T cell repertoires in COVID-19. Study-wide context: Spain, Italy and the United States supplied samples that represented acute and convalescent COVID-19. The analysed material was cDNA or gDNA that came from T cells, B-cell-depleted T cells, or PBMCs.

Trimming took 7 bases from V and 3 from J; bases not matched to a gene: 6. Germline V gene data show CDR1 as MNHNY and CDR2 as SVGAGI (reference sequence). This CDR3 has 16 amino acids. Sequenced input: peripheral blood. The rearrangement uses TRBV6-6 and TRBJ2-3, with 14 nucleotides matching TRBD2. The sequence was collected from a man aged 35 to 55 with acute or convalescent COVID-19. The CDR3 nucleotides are TGTGCCAGCACCCCCGGACTAGCGGGAGGAACAGATACGCAGTATTTT. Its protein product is CASTPGLAGGTDTQYF.